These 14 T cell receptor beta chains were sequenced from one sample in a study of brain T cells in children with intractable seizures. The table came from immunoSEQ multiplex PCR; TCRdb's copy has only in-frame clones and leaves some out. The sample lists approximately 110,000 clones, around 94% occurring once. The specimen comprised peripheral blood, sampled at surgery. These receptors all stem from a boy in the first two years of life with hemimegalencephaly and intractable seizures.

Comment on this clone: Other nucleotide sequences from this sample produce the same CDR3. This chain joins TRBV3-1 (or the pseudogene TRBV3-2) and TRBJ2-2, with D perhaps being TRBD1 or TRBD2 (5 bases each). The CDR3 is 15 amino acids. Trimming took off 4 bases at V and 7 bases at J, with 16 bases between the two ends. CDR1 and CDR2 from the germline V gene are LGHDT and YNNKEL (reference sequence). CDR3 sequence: CASSPLGDWGGELFF. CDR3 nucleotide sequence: TGTGCCAGCAGCCCCTTGGGGGATTGGGGCGGGGAGCTGTTTTTT.

In nucleotides, the CDR3 is TGTGCCAGCAACGGGTTAGGACTATACGAGCAGTACTTC. It yields the protein CASNGLGLYEQYF. V is TRBV6-5 and J is TRBJ2-7; a weak D match, TRBD2 (6 bases). Germline V gives CDR1 MNHEY, CDR2 SVGAGI. The CDR3 covers 13 residues. The V and J ends lost 7 bases and 4 bases respectively, with 14 bases between them.

CDR3 region: CASSLGPPYEQYF. In DNA, the CDR3 is TGTGCCAGCAGCCTGGGACCCCCTTACGAGCAGTACTTC. The chain has TRBV12-3 or TRBV12-4 and TRBJ2-7, with D tentatively TRBD1 or TRBD2 (5 bases each). Trimming cost V 6 bases and J 4 bases, with 13 bases left between them. The length of the CDR3 is 13 residues.

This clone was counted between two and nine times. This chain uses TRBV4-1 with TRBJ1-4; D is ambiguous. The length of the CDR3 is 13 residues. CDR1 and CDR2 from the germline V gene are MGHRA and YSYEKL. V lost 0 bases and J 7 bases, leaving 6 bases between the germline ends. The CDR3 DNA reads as TGCGCCAGCAGCCAAGAAACGGTTGAAAAACTGTTTTTT. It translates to CASSQETVEKLFF.

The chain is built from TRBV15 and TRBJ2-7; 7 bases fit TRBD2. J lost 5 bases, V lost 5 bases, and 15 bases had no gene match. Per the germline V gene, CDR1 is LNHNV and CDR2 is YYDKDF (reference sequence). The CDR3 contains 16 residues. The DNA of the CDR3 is TGTGCCACCAGCCTAACCCCAGGCGGGGGTGGCCACGAGCAGTACTTC. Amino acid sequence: CATSLTPGGGGHEQYF.

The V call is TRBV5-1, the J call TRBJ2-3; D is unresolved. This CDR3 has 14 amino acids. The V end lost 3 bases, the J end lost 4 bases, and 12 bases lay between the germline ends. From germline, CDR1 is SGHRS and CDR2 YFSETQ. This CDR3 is CASSSPEGADTQYF. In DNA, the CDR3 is TGCGCCAGCAGCTCCCCCGAAGGCGCAGATACGCAGTATTTT.

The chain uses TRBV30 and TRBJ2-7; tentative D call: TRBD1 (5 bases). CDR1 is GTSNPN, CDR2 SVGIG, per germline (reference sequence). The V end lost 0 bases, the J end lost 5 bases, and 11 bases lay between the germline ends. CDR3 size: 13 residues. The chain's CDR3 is CAWSVSRADEQYF. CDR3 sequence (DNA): TGTGCCTGGAGTGTAAGCAGGGCGGACGAGCAGTACTTC.

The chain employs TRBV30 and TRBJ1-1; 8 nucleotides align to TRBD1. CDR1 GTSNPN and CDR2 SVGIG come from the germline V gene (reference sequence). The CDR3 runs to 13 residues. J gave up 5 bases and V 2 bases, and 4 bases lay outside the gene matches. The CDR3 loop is CAWSPDRGTEAFF. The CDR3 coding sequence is TGTGCCTGGAGTCCAGACAGGGGTACTGAAGCTTTCTTT.

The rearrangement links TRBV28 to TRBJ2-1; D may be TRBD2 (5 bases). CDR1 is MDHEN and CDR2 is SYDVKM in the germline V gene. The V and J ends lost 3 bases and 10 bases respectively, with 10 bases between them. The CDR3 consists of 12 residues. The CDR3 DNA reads TGTGCCAGCAGTTTGGAGCGGAGGGAGCAGTTCTTC. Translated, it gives CASSLERREQFF. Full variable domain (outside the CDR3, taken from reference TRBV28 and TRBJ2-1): DVKVTQSSRYLVKRTGEKVFLECVQDMDHENMFWYRQDPGLGLRLIYFSYDVKMKEKGDIPEGYSVSREKKERFSLILESASTNQTSMYLCASSLERREQFFGPGTRLTVL.

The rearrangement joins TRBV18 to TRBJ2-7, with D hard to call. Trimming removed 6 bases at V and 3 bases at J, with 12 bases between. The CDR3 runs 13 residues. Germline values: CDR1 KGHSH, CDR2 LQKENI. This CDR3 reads CASSDTAGYEQYF. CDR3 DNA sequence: TGTGCCAGCTCCGATACGGCCGGCTACGAGCAGTACTTC.

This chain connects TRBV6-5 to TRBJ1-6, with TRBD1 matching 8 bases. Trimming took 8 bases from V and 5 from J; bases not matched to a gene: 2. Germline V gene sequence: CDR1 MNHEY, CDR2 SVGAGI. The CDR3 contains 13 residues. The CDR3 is CASRQGHNSPLHF. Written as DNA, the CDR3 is TGTGCCAGCCGACAGGGGCATAATTCACCCCTCCACTTT.

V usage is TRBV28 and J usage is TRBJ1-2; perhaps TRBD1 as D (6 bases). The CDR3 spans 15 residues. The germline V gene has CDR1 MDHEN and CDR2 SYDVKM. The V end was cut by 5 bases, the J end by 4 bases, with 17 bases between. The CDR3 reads CASSIRQVPFYGYTF. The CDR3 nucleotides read TGTGCCAGCAGTATCCGACAGGTCCCCTTCTATGGCTACACCTTC.

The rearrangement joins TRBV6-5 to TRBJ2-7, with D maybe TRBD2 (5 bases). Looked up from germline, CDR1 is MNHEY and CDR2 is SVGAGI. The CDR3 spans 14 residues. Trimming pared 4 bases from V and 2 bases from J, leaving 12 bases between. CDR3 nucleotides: TGTGCCAGCAGTTCATCCGGGGATACCTACGAGCAGTACTTC. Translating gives CASSSSGDTYEQYF.

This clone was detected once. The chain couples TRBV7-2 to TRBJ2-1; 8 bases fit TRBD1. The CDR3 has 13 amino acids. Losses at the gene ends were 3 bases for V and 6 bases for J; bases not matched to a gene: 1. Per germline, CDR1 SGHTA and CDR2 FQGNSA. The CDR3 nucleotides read TGTGCCAGCAGCTTCGACAGGGGCAATGAGCAGTTCTTC. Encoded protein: CASSFDRGNEQFF.